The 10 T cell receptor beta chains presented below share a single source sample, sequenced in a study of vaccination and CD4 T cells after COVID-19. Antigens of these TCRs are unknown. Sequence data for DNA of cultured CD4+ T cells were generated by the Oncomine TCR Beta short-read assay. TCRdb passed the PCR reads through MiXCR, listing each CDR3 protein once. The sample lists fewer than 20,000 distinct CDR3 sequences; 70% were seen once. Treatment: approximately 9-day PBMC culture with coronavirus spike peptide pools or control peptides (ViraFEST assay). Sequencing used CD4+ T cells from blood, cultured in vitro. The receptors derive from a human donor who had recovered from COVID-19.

The DNA for the CDR3 is TGTGCCACCAGTGGACTCCTGAACACCGGGGAGCTGTTTTTT. It is translated as CATSGLLNTGELFF. V is TRBV24-1 and J is TRBJ2-2; D is unclear. V shed 5 bases and J shed 1 base, with 7 bases lying between them. The V gene's germline CDR1 is KGHDR and CDR2 SFDVKD. The CDR3 is 14 amino acids.

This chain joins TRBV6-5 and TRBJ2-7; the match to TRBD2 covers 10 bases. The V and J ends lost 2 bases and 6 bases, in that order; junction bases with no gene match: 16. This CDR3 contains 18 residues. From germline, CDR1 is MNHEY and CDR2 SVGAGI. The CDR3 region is CASSYRRASGSGQAEQYF. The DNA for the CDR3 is TGTGCCAGCAGTTACCGTCGGGCTAGCGGGAGCGGTCAAGCCGAGCAGTACTTC.

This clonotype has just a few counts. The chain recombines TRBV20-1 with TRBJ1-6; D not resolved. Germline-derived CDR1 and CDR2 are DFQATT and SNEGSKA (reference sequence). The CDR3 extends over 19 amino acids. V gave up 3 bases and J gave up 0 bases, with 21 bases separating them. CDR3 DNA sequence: TGCAGTGCTAGCCGGTCGATCGGTATGGCGGCCTCCTATAATTCACCCCTCCACTTT. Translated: CSASRSIGMAASYNSPLHF.

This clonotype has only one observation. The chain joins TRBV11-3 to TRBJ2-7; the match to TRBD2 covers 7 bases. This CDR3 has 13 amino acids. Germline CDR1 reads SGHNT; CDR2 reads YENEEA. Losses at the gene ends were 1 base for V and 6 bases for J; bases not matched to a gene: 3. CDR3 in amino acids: CASSLGGGGEQYF. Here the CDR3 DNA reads TGTGCCAGCAGCTTAGGGGGCGGGGGCGAGCAGTACTTC.

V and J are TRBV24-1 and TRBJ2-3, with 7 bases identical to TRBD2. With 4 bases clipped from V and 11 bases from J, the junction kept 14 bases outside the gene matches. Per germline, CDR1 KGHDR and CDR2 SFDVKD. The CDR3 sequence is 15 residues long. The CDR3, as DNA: TGTGCCACCAGTGACCCCACGAGGAGGGGCGGGGGGCAGTATTTT. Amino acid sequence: CATSDPTRRGGGQYF.

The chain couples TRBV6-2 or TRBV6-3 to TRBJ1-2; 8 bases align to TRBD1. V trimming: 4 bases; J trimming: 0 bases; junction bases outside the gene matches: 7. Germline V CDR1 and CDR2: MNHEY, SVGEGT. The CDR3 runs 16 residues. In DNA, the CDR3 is TGTGCCAGCAGTTCCCCGGGACAGGCCTCTAACTATGGCTACACCTTC. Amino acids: CASSSPGQASNYGYTF.

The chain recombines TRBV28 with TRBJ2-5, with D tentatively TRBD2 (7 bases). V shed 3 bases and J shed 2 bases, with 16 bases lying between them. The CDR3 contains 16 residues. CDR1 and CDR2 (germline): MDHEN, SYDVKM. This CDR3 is CASSLASGRGQETQYF. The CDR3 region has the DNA TGTGCCAGCAGTTTGGCTAGCGGAAGGGGGCAAGAGACCCAGTACTTC.

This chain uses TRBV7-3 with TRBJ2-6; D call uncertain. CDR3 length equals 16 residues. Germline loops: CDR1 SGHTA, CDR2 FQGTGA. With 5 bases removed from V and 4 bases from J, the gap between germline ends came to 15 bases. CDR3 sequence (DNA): TGTGCCAGCAGCCTCAGTCTAGGCTCAGGGGCCAACGTCCTGACTTTC. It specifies CASSLSLGSGANVLTF.

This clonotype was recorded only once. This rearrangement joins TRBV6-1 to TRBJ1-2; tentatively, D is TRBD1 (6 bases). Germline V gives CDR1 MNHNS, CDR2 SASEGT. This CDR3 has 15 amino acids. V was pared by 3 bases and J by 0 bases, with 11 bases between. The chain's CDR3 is CASSDQGQTNYGYTF. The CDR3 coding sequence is TGTGCCAGCAGTGACCAGGGGCAGACTAACTATGGCTACACCTTC.

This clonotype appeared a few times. CDR3 in DNA: TGCAGTGCTAGAGGCCTAGGGGGAAACACCATATATTTT. It specifies CSARGLGGNTIYF. The chain has TRBV20-1 and TRBJ1-3, with unresolved D. V lost 1 base and J lost 4, with 8 bases in between. The CDR3 covers 13 residues. CDR1 is DFQATT and CDR2 is SNEGSKA in the germline V gene (reference sequence).